What follows are 5 T cell receptor beta chains derived from one specimen sequenced in a study of blood T cell repertoires in COVID-19. The data were produced by immunoSEQ multiplex PCR, yet TCRdb's version contains in-frame clones alone and is incomplete. The data show about 320,000 clones, roughly 86% seen once. Sequences were obtained from peripheral blood. The receptors here all came from a woman between 45 and 60 years old with acute or convalescent COVID-19.

The rearrangement links TRBV5-5 to TRBJ2-1, with D maybe TRBD2 (5 bases). The germline V gene encodes CDR1 SGHKS and CDR2 YYEKEE (reference sequence). The CDR3 runs to 15 residues. V lost 2 bases and J 7 bases, leaving 16 bases between the germline ends. The CDR3 sequence: CASSLEDRTGNEQFF. The CDR3 DNA reads TGTGCCAGCAGCTTAGAGGACCGGACTGGGAATGAGCAGTTCTTC.

The CDR3 DNA reads TGTGCCAGCAGCTTAGTGCAGGTCCAAGAGACCCAGTACTTC. It specifies CASSLVQVQETQYF. The gene calls are TRBV5-6 and TRBJ2-5; D unresolved. Germline V gene lookup returns CDR1 SGHDT and CDR2 YYEEEE. The CDR3 extends over 14 amino acids. V was pared by 2 bases and J by 1 base, with 9 bases between.

The gene calls are TRBV7-3 and TRBJ2-5, with 9 bases matching TRBD2. With V trimmed by 5 bases and J by 7 bases, 5 bases remained unmatched. This CDR3 region has 13 residues. Looked up from germline, CDR1 is SGHTA and CDR2 is FQGTGA. The CDR3 DNA reads as TGTGCCAGCAGCACAGCGGGAGGCGGGACCCAGTACTTC. Amino acids: CASSTAGGGTQYF.

The V call is TRBV4-3, the J call TRBJ1-2, with a tentative D call TRBD1 (5 bases). Per germline, CDR1 LGHNA and CDR2 YSLEER. V shed 4 bases and J shed 7 bases, with 10 bases lying between them. CDR3 length: 12 amino acids. For the CDR3, the DNA is TGCGCCAGCAGCCTTCAGGGAATTGGCTACACCTTC. Amino acid sequence: CASSLQGIGYTF.

V and J are TRBV5-1 and TRBJ1-6; no reliable D call. V was shortened by 0 bases and J by 3 bases, with 4 bases between the two germline ends. Germline V CDR1 and CDR2: SGHRS, YFSETQ. The CDR3 has 14 amino acids. The CDR3 region has the DNA TGCGCCAGCAGCTTGGCGGGCTATAATTCACCCCTCCACTTT. It translates to CASSLAGYNSPLHF.